Below are 4 T cell receptor beta chains sequenced from a single sample in a study of blood T cell repertoires in COVID-19 (dated by TCRdb to the early 2020s). Library preparation was by the immunoSEQ multiplex PCR assay. TCRdb obtained this table from immuneACCESS and retained in-frame rearrangements with V and J assigned. These tables miss some clones; where compared with another copy, unresolved V genes account for less than half of the shortfall, and the remainder is unexplained. Present in this sample are about 410,000 clones, about 89% of which were seen just once. The ten largest account for 1.5% to 1.7% of the sample. Sequenced sample: peripheral blood. These receptors were collected from a woman aged 40 to 49 with COVID-19, enrolled during active disease.

V and J are TRBV28 and TRBJ1-1; 8 nucleotides match TRBD1. This CDR3 comprises 13 residues. V lost 9 bases, J lost 1 base, and 4 bases stayed unmatched. CDR1 is MDHEN, CDR2 SYDVKM, per germline. The CDR3 region has the DNA TGTGCCAGTTGGACAGGGTGGAACACTGAAGCTTTCTTT. This gives the protein CASWTGWNTEAFF.

The CDR3 reads CASNQGAGNEQFF. The CDR3 nucleotides are TGTGCCAGTAACCAGGGGGCTGGTAATGAGCAGTTCTTC. The chain has TRBV19 and TRBJ2-1; TRBD1 aligns across 8 bases. V trimming: 7 bases; J trimming: 7 bases; junction bases outside the gene matches: 6. CDR1 LNHDA and CDR2 SQIVND come from the germline V gene (reference sequence). The CDR3 has 13 residues.

The chain uses TRBV18 and TRBJ2-5, with TRBD1 as a possible D gene (6 bases). The length of the CDR3 is 15 residues. Germline assignment: CDR1 KGHSH and CDR2 LQKENI. V lost 1 base and J 4 bases, leaving 13 bases between the germline ends. The DNA for the CDR3 is TGTGCCAGCTCACCACGTGGGGGCTCTGTAGAGACCCAGTACTTC. This gives the protein CASSPRGGSVETQYF.

The chain links TRBV5-1 to TRBJ1-1, with D unresolved. The CDR3 has 15 amino acids. V was clipped by 1 base and J by 3 bases, with 13 bases between them. Germline V lookup: CDR1 SGHRS, CDR2 YFSETQ. The chain's CDR3 is CASSLYSVADTEAFF. Written as DNA, the CDR3 is TGCGCCAGCAGCTTGTATTCGGTGGCGGACACTGAAGCTTTCTTT.